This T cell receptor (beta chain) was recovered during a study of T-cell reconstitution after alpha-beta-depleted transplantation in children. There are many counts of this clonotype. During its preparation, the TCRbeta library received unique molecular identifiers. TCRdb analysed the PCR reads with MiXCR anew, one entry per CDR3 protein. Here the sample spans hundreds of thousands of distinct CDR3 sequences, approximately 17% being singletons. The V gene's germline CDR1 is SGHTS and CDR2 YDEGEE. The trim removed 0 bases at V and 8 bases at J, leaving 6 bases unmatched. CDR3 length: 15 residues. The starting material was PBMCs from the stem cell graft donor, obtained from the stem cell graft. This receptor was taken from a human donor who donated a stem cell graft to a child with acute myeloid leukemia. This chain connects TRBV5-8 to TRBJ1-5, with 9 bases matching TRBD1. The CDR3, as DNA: TGTGCCAGCAGCTTGGCGGGGACAGGGTTAAAGCCCCAGCATTTT. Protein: CASSLAGTGLKPQHF.